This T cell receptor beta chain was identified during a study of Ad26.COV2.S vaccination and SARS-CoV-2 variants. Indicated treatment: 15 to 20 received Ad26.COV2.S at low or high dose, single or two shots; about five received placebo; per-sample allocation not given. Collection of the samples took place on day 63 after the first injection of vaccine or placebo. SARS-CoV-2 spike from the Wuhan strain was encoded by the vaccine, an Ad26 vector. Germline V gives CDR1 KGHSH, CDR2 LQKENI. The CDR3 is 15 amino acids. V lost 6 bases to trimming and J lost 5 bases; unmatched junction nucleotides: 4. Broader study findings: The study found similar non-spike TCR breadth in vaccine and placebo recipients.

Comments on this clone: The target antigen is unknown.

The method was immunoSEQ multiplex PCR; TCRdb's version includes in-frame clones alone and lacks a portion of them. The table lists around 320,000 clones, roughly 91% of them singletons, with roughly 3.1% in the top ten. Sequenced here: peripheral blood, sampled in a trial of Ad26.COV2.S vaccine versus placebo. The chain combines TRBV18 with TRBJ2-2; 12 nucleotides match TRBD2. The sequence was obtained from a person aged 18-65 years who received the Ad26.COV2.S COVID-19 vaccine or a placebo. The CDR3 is CASSPTSGGTGELFF. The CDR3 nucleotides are TGTGCCAGCTCTCCGACTAGCGGGGGAACCGGGGAGCTGTTTTTT.